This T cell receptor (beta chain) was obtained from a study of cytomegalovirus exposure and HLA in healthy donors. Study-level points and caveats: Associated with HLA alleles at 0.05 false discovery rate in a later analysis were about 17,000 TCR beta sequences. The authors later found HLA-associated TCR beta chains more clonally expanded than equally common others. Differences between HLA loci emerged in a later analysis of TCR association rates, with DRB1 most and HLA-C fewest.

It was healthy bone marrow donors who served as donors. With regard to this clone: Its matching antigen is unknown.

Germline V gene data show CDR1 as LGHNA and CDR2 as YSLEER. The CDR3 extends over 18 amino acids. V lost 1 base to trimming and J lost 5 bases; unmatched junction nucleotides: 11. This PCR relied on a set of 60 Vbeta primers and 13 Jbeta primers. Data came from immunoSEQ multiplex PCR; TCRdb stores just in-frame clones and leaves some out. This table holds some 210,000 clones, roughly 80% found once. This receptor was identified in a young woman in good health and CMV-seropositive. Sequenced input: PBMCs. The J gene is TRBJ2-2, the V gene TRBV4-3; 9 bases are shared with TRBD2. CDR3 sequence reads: CASSQGAGGVLGTGELFF. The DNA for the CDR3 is TGCGCCAGCAGCCAAGGAGCGGGGGGCGTTTTGGGGACCGGGGAGCTGTTTTTT.